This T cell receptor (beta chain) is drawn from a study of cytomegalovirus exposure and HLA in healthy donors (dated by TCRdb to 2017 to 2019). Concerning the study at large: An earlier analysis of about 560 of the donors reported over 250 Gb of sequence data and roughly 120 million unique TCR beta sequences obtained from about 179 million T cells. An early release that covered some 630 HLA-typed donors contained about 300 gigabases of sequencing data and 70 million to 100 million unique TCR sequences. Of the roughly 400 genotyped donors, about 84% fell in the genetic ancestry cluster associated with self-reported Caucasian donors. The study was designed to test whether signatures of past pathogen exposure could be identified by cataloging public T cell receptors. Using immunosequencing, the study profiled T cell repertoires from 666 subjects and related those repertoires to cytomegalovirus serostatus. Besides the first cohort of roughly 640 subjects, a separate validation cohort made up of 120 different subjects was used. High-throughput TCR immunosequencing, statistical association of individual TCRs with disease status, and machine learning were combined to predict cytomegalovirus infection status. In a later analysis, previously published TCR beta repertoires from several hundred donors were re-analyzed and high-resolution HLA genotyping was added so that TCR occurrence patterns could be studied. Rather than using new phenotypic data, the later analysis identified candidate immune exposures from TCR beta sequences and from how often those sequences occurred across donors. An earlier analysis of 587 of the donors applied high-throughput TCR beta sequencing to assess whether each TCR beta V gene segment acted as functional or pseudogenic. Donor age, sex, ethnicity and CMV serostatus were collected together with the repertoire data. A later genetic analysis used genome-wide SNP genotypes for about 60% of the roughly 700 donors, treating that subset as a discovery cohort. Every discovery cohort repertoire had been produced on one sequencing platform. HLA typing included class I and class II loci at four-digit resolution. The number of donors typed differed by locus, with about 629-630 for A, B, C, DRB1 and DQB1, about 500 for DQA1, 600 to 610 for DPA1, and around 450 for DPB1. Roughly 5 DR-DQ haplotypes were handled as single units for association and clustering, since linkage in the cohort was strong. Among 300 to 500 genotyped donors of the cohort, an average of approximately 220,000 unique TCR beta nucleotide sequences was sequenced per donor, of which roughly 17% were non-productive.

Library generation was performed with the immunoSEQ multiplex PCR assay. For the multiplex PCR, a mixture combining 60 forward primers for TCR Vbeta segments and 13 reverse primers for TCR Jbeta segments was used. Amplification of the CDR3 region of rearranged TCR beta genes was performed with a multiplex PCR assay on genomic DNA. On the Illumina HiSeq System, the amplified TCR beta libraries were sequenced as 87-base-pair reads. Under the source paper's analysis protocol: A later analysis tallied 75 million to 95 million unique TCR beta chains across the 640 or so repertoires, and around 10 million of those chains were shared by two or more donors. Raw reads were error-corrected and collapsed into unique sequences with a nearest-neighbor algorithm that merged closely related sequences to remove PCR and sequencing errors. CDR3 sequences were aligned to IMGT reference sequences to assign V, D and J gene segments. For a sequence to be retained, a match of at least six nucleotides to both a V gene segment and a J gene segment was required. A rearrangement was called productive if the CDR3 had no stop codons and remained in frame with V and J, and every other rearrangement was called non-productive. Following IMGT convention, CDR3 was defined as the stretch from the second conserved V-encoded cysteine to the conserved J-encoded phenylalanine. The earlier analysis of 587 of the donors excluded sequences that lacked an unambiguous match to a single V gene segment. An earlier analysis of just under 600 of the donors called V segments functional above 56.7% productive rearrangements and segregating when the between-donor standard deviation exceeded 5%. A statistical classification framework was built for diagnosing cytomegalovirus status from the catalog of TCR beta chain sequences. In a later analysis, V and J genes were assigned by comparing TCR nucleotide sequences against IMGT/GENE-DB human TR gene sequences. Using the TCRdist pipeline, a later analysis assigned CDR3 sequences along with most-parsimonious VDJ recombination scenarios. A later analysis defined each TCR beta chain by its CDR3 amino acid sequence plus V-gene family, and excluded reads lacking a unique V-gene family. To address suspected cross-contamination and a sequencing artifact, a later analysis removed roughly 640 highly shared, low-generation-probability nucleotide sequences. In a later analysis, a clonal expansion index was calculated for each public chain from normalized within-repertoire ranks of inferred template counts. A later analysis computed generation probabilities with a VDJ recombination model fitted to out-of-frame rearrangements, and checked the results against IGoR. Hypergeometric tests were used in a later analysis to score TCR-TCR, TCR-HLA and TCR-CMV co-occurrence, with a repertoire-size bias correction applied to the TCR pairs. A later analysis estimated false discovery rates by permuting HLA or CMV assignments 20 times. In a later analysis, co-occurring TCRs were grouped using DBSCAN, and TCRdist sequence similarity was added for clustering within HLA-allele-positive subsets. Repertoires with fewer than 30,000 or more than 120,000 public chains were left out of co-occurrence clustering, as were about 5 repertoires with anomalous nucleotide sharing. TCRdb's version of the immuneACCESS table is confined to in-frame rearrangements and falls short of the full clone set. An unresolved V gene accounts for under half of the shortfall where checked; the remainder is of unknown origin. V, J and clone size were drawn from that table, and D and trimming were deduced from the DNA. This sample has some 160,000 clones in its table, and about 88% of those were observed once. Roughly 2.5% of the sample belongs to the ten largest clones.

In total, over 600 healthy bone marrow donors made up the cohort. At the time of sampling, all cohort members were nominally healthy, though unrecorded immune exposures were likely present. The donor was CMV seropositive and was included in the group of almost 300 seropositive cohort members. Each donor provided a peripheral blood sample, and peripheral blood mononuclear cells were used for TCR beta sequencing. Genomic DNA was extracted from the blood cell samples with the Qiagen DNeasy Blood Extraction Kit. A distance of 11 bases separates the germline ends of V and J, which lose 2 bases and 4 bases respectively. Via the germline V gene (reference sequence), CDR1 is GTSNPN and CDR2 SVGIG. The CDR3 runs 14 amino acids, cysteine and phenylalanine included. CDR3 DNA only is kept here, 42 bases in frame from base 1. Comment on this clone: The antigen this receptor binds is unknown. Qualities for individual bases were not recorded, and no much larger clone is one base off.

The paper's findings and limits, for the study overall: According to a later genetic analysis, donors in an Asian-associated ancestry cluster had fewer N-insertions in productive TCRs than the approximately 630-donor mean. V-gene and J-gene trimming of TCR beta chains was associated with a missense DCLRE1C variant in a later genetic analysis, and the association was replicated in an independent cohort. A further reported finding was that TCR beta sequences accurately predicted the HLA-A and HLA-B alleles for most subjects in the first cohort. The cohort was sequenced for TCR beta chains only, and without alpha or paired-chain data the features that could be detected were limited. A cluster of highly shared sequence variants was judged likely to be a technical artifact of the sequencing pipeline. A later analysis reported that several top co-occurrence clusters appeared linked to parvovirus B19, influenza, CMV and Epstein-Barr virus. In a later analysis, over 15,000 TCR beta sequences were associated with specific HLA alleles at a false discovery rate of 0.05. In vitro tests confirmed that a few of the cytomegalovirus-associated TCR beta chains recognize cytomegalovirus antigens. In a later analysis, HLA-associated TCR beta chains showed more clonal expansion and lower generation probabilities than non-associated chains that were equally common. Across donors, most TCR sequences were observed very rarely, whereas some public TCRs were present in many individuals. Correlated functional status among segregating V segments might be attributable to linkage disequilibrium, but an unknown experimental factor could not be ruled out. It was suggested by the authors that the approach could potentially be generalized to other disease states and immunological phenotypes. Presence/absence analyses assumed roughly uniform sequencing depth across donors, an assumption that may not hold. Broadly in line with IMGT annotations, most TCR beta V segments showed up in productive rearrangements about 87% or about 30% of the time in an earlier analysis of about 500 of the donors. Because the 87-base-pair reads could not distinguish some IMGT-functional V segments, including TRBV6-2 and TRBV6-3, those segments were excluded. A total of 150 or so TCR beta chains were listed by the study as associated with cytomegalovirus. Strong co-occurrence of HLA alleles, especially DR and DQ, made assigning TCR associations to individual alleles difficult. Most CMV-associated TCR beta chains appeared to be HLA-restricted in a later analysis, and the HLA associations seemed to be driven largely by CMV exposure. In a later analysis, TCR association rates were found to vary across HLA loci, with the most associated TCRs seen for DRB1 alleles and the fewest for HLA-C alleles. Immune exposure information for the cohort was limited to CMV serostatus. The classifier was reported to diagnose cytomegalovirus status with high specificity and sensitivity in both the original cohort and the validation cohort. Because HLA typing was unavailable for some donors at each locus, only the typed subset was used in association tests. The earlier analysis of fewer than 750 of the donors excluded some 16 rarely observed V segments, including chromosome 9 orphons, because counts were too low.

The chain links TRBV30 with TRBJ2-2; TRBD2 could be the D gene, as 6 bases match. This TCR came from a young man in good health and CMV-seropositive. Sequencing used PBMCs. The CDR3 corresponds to CAWSTAGSTGELFF. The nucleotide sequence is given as TGTGCCTGGAGTACGGCGGGGAGCACCGGGGAGCTGTTTTTT.